This TCR beta chain was sequenced during a study of cytomegalovirus exposure and HLA in healthy donors (dated by TCRdb to 2016 to 2017). Concerning the study at large: In an earlier analysis of around 540 of the donors, 276 Gb of sequence data and about 110 million unique TCR beta sequences from some 170 million T cells were reported. About five DR-DQ haplotypes were handled as single units for association and clustering because linkage in the cohort was strong. The study used immunosequencing to profile the T cell repertoires of approximately 650 subjects and linked those repertoires to cytomegalovirus serostatus. The genetic ancestry cluster associated with self-reported Caucasian donors included around 76% of the roughly 390 genotyped donors. The study combined high-throughput TCR immunosequencing, statistical association of individual TCRs with disease status, and machine learning to predict cytomegalovirus infection status. In a later genetic analysis, genome-wide SNP genotypes for about three fifths of the roughly 670 donors were used, and that subset was treated as a discovery cohort. To study patterns of TCR occurrence, a later analysis re-analyzed previously published TCR beta repertoires from around 700 donors and added high-resolution HLA genotyping. Typing coverage varied by locus: about 629-640 donors for A, B, C, DRB1 and DQB1; roughly 520 for DQA1; around 570 for DPA1; under 490 for DPB1. In the later analysis, no new phenotypic data were used to find candidate immune exposures; instead, reliance was placed on TCR beta sequences and their occurrence across donors. Roughly 300 gigabases of sequencing data and roughly 90 million unique TCR sequences were included in an early release covering around 600 HLA-typed donors. The study aimed to test whether signatures of past pathogen exposure could be identified by cataloging public T cell receptors. Donor age, sex, ethnicity and CMV serostatus were compiled alongside the repertoire data. Both class I and class II loci were covered by HLA typing, at four-digit resolution. Along with the roughly 670-subject first cohort, a separate validation cohort of over 90 different subjects was used. On average, around 200,000 unique TCR beta nucleotide sequences were sequenced per donor among 350 to 400 genotyped donors of the cohort, with roughly 20% of those sequences being non-productive. All discovery cohort repertoires had been generated using a single sequencing platform. An earlier analysis of a few hundred of the donors applied high-throughput TCR beta sequencing to assess whether each TCR beta V gene segment acted as functional or pseudogenic.

A word on this clone: Its specific antigen is unknown. The input lacks base qualities; no much larger clone sits a single base away.

In total, more than 500 healthy bone marrow donors made up the cohort. Cohort members were all nominally healthy when sampled, although unrecorded immune exposures were likely present. The donor was CMV seronegative and was included in the group of several hundred seronegative cohort members. A peripheral blood sample was collected from each donor, and TCR beta sequencing was performed on peripheral blood mononuclear cells. The Qiagen DNeasy Blood Extraction Kit was used to extract genomic DNA from the blood cell samples. The study at large found these results: When HLA alleles, especially DR and DQ, strongly co-occurred, attributing TCR associations to individual alleles was difficult. Cytomegalovirus status was reported to be diagnosed by the classifier with high specificity and sensitivity in both the original and validation cohorts. Linkage disequilibrium might explain the correlated functional status among segregating V segments, but an unknown experimental factor could not be excluded. Most CMV-associated TCR beta chains appeared to be HLA-restricted in a later analysis, and the HLA associations seemed to be driven largely by CMV exposure. A cluster of highly shared sequence variants was judged likely to be a technical artifact of the sequencing pipeline. Most TCR sequences were seen in very few donors, while some public TCRs were found in many individuals. Compared with the 666-donor mean, donors in an Asian-associated ancestry cluster had fewer N-insertions in productive TCRs, according to a later genetic analysis. In this cohort, only TCR beta chains were sequenced, and detectable features were limited by the absence of alpha or paired-chain data. Compared with equally common non-associated chains, HLA-associated TCR beta chains in a later analysis were more clonally expanded and had lower generation probabilities. The study listed 150 to 200 TCR beta chains as associated with cytomegalovirus. A later analysis associated roughly 17,000 TCR beta sequences with specific HLA alleles at a false discovery rate of 0.05. HLA typing was unavailable for some donors at each locus, so association tests used only the typed subset. In vitro tests confirmed that three of the cytomegalovirus-associated TCR beta chains recognize cytomegalovirus antigens. An earlier analysis of 587 of the donors showed that most TCR beta V segments appeared in productive rearrangements either about 87% or about 30% of the time, which broadly matched IMGT annotations. Several of the top co-occurrence clusters appeared to be linked to parvovirus B19, influenza, CMV and Epstein-Barr virus, according to a later analysis. In a later genetic analysis, a missense DCLRE1C variant was associated with V-gene and J-gene trimming of TCR beta chains, and the association was replicated in an independent cohort. A later analysis found that TCR association rates varied across HLA loci, with DRB1 alleles showing the most associated TCRs and HLA-C alleles the fewest. The authors suggested that the approach could potentially be generalized to other disease states and immunological phenotypes. The only immune exposure information available for the cohort was CMV serostatus. Some IMGT-functional V segments, including TRBV6-2 and TRBV6-3, could not be distinguished by the 87-base-pair reads and were therefore excluded. Sequencing depth was assumed to be roughly uniform across donors in the presence/absence analyses, though that assumption may not hold. A further reported finding was that TCR beta sequences accurately predicted the HLA-A and HLA-B alleles for most subjects in the first cohort. Because counts were too low, 15 to 20 rarely observed V segments, including chromosome 9 orphons, were left out of the earlier analysis of 500 to 650 of the donors.

Preparation of the library involved the immunoSEQ multiplex PCR assay. A mixture of 60 forward primers for TCR Vbeta segments and 13 reverse primers for TCR Jbeta segments was used in the multiplex PCR. Amplification of the CDR3 region of rearranged TCR beta genes was performed with a multiplex PCR assay on genomic DNA. Amplified TCR beta libraries were sequenced as 87-base-pair reads on the Illumina HiSeq System. Per the original workflow: A later analysis counted about 76 million unique TCR beta chains across the roughly 700 repertoires, and some 12 million of these chains were shared by at least two donors. Raw reads were error-corrected and collapsed into unique sequences by a nearest-neighbor algorithm in which closely related sequences were merged to remove PCR and sequencing errors. CDR3 sequences were aligned to IMGT reference sequences to assign V, D and J gene segments. For a sequence to be retained, at least a six-nucleotide match to both a V gene segment and a J gene segment was required. A rearrangement counted as productive if the CDR3 had no stop codons and remained in frame with V and J, and every other rearrangement counted as non-productive. CDR3 was defined by IMGT convention, running from the second conserved V-encoded cysteine to the conserved J-encoded phenylalanine. In an earlier analysis of 500 to 650 of the donors, sequences lacking an unambiguous match to a single V gene segment were excluded. In an earlier analysis of roughly 600 of the donors, a V segment was called functional when productive rearrangements were above 56.7%, and segregating when the standard deviation between donors exceeded 5%. A statistical classification framework was developed to diagnose cytomegalovirus status using the catalog of TCR beta chain sequences. A later analysis assigned V and J genes by comparing TCR nucleotide sequences with IMGT/GENE-DB human TR gene sequences. A later analysis assigned CDR3 sequences and most-parsimonious VDJ recombination scenarios with the TCRdist pipeline. In a later analysis, each TCR beta chain was defined by its CDR3 amino acid sequence together with its V-gene family, and reads without a unique V-gene family were excluded. In a later analysis, around 600 highly shared, low-generation-probability nucleotide sequences were removed to address suspected cross-contamination and a sequencing artifact. In a later analysis, a clonal expansion index was calculated for each public chain from normalized within-repertoire ranks of inferred template counts. In a later analysis, generation probabilities were computed using a VDJ recombination model fitted to out-of-frame rearrangements, and the results were checked against IGoR. In a later analysis, hypergeometric tests were used to score TCR-TCR, TCR-HLA and TCR-CMV co-occurrence, with a repertoire-size bias correction applied to TCR pairs. To estimate false discovery rates, a later analysis permuted the HLA or CMV assignments 20 times. In a later analysis, co-occurring TCRs were grouped using DBSCAN, and TCRdist sequence similarity was added for clustering within HLA-allele-positive subsets. Co-occurrence clustering excluded repertoires with fewer than 30,000 or more than 120,000 public chains, plus five with anomalous nucleotide sharing. Held by TCRdb, this immuneACCESS table contains in-frame sequences only and omits some clones. Under half of the omission traces to an unresolved V gene where checked; the cause of the rest is unknown. V, J and clone size derive from that table, while D and trimming were established from the DNA sequence. A total of roughly 150,000 clones appear in this sample, about 80% of them only once. 13% to 15% of the sample rests with the top ten.

The CDR3 has 13 amino acids, counting the end cysteine and phenylalanine. Only the CDR3 DNA is retained, 39 bases long and in frame from the first base. The germline V gene (reference sequence) provides CDR1 GTSNPN and CDR2 SVGIG. The junction shows trimming of 5 bases on V and 6 bases on J, and the gene matches do not reach 5 bases of it. The V gene is TRBV30 and the J gene is TRBJ1-5; 9 nucleotides in the junction match TRBD1. The sequence came from a woman aged 40-49 years in good health and CMV-seronegative. Sequences were obtained from PBMCs. This receptor carries the CDR3 CAWATGGGQPQHF. The DNA is TGTGCCTGGGCTACAGGGGGCGGTCAGCCCCAGCATTTT.